Presented here are 11 T cell receptor beta chains from one specimen sequenced in a study of OX40 agonist ivuxolimab in advanced cancers. Assay used: immunoSEQ multiplex PCR; TCRdb lists only in-frame clones, some missing. The data show around 95,000 clones, with 89% seen just once and less than 0.2% held by the top ten. The sample in question was CD4+ or CD8+ T cells sorted from blood, obtained in a trial of the OX40 agonist ivuxolimab. The receptors come from an adult with an advanced solid tumor such as melanoma, head and neck, liver or kidney cancer.

The V and J genes are TRBV12-5 and TRBJ1-2; no clear D. CDR3 length equals 12 residues. V lost 4 bases and J lost 8, with 11 bases in between. CDR1 and CDR2 from the germline V gene are LGHNT and FRNRAP. Here the CDR3 DNA reads TGTGCTAGTGGTTCGGAGCCCCGGGGCTACACCTTC. Amino acids: CASGSEPRGYTF.

The chain recombines TRBV10-3 with TRBJ2-7, with D tentatively TRBD1 or TRBD2 (5 bases each). V was trimmed by 10 bases and J by 6 bases, leaving 19 bases between them. The length of the CDR3 is 13 residues. CDR1 and CDR2 from the germline V gene are ENHRY and SYGVKD. CDR3 sequence reads: CASSGQGKGEQYF. Here the CDR3 DNA reads TGTGCCAGTTCGGGGCAGGGCAAGGGCGAGCAGTACTTC.

V usage is TRBV27 and J usage is TRBJ1-1; the match to TRBD1 covers 7 bases. With 2 bases clipped from V and 6 bases from J, the junction kept 12 bases outside the gene matches. From germline, CDR1 is MNHEY and CDR2 SMNVEV (reference sequence). CDR3 size: 16 residues. As DNA, the CDR3 is TGTGCCAGCAGTTTAATGGGTGGACAGGCGTTCTCTGAAGCTTTCTTT. Translated, it gives CASSLMGGQAFSEAFF.

The gene calls are TRBV27 and TRBJ1-2, with D possibly being TRBD1 (5 bases). CDR3 size: 13 residues. Germline lookup yields CDR1 MNHEY and CDR2 SMNVEV (reference sequence). Trimming stripped 5 bases from V and 6 bases from J, with 13 bases between. The CDR3, as DNA: TGTGCCAGCAGTAGGGGTCTTAATAATGGCTACACCTTC. This translates into CASSRGLNNGYTF.

Note on this clone: In the same sample, other DNA sequences code for this CDR3. This sequence joins TRBV11-2 and TRBJ2-7; tentatively, D is TRBD1 or TRBD2 (5 bases each). CDR1 is SGHAT, CDR2 FQNNGV, per germline. The CDR3 sequence is 15 residues long. V was cut by 1 base and J by 2 bases, with 12 bases left in between. The DNA of the CDR3 is TGTGCCAGCAGCTTAGGGGGGACCCGAACCTACGAGCAGTACTTC. Encoded protein: CASSLGGTRTYEQYF.

This clone was recorded a few times. This sequence joins TRBV19 and TRBJ1-6; 11 nucleotides line up with TRBD1. This CDR3 is 14 amino acids long. Germline CDR1 is LNHDA and CDR2 is SQIVND (reference sequence). Losses at the gene ends were 8 bases for V and 10 bases for J; bases not matched to a gene: 7. The CDR3 here is CASGTGGLGSPLHF. CDR3 sequence (DNA): TGTGCCAGTGGGACAGGGGGTCTGGGGTCACCCCTCCACTTT.

The chain is built from TRBV7-2 and TRBJ1-1; D gene unclear. Germline V lookup: CDR1 SGHTA, CDR2 FQGNSA. The CDR3 is made up of 11 amino acids. V was shortened by 1 base and J by 7 bases, with 4 bases between the two germline ends. The CDR3: CASSLVGEAFF. The CDR3 bases are TGTGCCAGCAGCTTAGTCGGTGAAGCTTTCTTT.

V usage is TRBV30 and J usage is TRBJ2-1; TRBD1 aligns across 8 bases. The CDR3 covers 14 residues. From germline, CDR1 is GTSNPN and CDR2 SVGIG (reference sequence). The J segment lost 9 bases and the V segment lost 2 bases, leaving 9 bases of the junction unmatched. The CDR3: CAWSTYRGSGEQFF. The CDR3 DNA sequence: TGTGCCTGGAGTACCTACAGGGGGTCGGGTGAGCAGTTCTTC.

The chain has TRBV4-2 and TRBJ1-2, with D possibly being TRBD1 (6 bases). V shed 0 bases and J shed 0 bases, with 26 bases lying between them. Germline values: CDR1 LGHNA, CDR2 YNFKEQ. This CDR3 contains 21 residues. The CDR3 is CASSQDSLAGALQIPNYGYTF. Here the CDR3 DNA reads TGTGCCAGCAGCCAAGATTCTTTGGCGGGGGCGCTGCAGATTCCTAACTATGGCTACACCTTC.

The gene calls are TRBV6-6 and TRBJ2-7; D not certain. This CDR3 contains 12 residues. CDR1 is MNHNY and CDR2 is SVGAGI in the germline V gene (reference sequence). The V gene lost 5 bases and the J gene lost 0 bases, with 5 bases spanning the gap. The CDR3 coding sequence is TGTGCCAGCAGTCCATCCTCCTACGAGCAGTACTTC. Its protein is CASSPSSYEQYF.

The CDR3 spells CASSLAGGPSGELFF. The CDR3 DNA reads as TGTGCCAGCAGCTTAGCGGGAGGGCCCTCCGGGGAGCTGTTTTTT. The chain carries TRBV2 and TRBJ2-2, with 11 nucleotides matching TRBD2. Unmatched junction bases numbered 6, after V lost 6 bases and J lost 6 bases. The CDR3 spans 15 residues. CDR1 SNHLY and CDR2 FYNNEI come from the germline V gene.